Presented here are 2 T cell receptor beta chains from one specimen sequenced in a study of blood T cell repertoires in COVID-19. Clones were sequenced by immunoSEQ multiplex PCR, and TCRdb holds only the in-frame ones, with some missing. Found here are under 150,000 clones, 79% of them singletons; the top ten hold approximately 3.5%. Sequenced sample: peripheral blood. The receptors here all came from a man in his 60s with acute or convalescent COVID-19.

CDR3 nucleotide sequence: TGTGCCAGCAGCCGGACTAACCTTAACACCGGGGAGCTGTTTTTT. This translates into CASSRTNLNTGELFF. J is TRBJ2-2 and V is TRBV7-8; D may be TRBD2 (6 bases). Germline loops: CDR1 SGHVS, CDR2 FQNEAQ. This CDR3 has 15 residues. Trimming stripped 5 bases from V and 2 bases from J, with 12 bases between.

Only a few counts were recorded for this clone. The genes are TRBV2 and TRBJ2-3, with 7 bases aligning to TRBD2. Germline V lookup: CDR1 SNHLY, CDR2 FYNNEI. With 4 bases clipped from V and 3 bases from J, the junction kept 7 bases outside the gene matches. CDR3 length equals 15 residues. The CDR3 loop reads CASSVNRGSTDTQYF. CDR3 bases: TGTGCCAGCAGTGTTAATCGCGGGAGTACAGATACGCAGTATTTT. The whole variable domain, remainder taken from reference TRBV2 and TRBJ2-3, is EPEVTQTPSHQVTQMGQEVILRCVPISNHLYFYWYRQILGQKVEFLVSFYNNEISEKSEIFDDQFSVERPDGSNFTLKIRSTKLEDSAMYFCASSVNRGSTDTQYFGPGTRLTVL.